This passage covers 23 T cell receptor beta chains from one sample sequenced in a study of blood T cells in healthy people across ages. A sample-barcoded 5' primer and a J-beta primer mix were used in a second PCR of roughly 7 to 11 cycles. TCRdb reanalysed the 5' RACE reads using MiXCR and keeps one entry per CDR3 protein. In the table there are fewer than 900,000 distinct CDR3 sequences, under 40% of which are singletons. Sample: blood. Receptors originate from a man aged 18 to 29 in good health.

Comment on this clonotype: A much larger clone differs from this one at a single base, so this may be a read error. The chain couples TRBV4-3 to TRBJ2-7; D ambiguous. Germline CDR1 LGHNA, CDR2 YSLEER. This CDR3 has 14 residues. V shed 0 bases and J shed 5 bases, with 11 bases lying between them. CDR3: CASSQDFESHEQYF. Here the CDR3 DNA reads TGCGCCAGCAGCCAAGATTTTGAGAGCCACGAGCAGTACTTC.

The chain uses TRBV12-3 or TRBV12-4 and TRBJ1-4; no clear D gene. V was pared by 2 bases and J by 6 bases, with 10 bases between. The CDR3 length is 14 residues. This CDR3 is CASSLNGRDEKLFF. CDR3 in DNA: TGTGCCAGCAGTTTAAACGGAAGGGATGAAAAACTGTTTTTT.

This clonotype was seen a handful of times. This chain connects TRBV12-3 or TRBV12-4 to TRBJ2-1, with D possibly TRBD2 on 6 matching bases. The J call is doubtful: the DNA matches TRBJ2-7 better. This CDR3 comprises 14 residues. DNA of the CDR3: TGTGCCAGCAATAACGGGAGCTCCTACAATGAGCAGTACTTC. Its protein is CASNNGSSYNEQYF.

CDR3 in DNA: TGTGCCAGCAGCAAGGCGTTCATGGAAGAGCAGTACTTC. It specifies CASSKAFMEEQYF. V gene TRBV13 combines with J gene TRBJ2-4; D is undetermined. The CDR3 length is 13 residues. Trimming removed 5 bases at V and 13 bases at J, with 18 bases between. Looked up from germline, CDR1 is PRHDT and CDR2 is FYEKMQ (reference sequence).

In this sample, this clonotype turned up a few times. A much larger clone is a single base away; this may be a read error. The chain employs TRBV7-2 and TRBJ2-7; no definite D call. CDR3 length equals 12 residues. Trimming removed 5 bases at V and 2 bases at J, with 7 bases between. Germline CDR1 reads SGHTA; CDR2 reads FQGNSA. The CDR3: CASSLIPYEQYF. The CDR3 bases are TGTGCCAGCAGCCTCATCCCCTACGAGCAGTACTTC. The full variable domain, rest sourced from reference TRBV7-2 and TRBJ2-7, is GAGVSQSPSNKVTEKGKDVELRCDPISGHTALYWYRQSLGQGLEFLIYFQGNSAPDKSGLPSDRFSAERTGGSVSTLTIQRTQQEDSAVYLCASSLIPYEQYFGPGTRLTVT.

V and J are TRBV3-1 and TRBJ1-5, with D maybe TRBD1 (5 bases). This CDR3 has 14 amino acids. V was trimmed by 4 bases and J by 5 bases, leaving 12 bases between them. Looked up from germline, CDR1 is LGHDT and CDR2 is YNNKEL (reference sequence). The CDR3 sequence: CASSPGTKDQPQHF. The CDR3 coding sequence is TGTGCCAGCAGCCCCGGGACCAAAGATCAGCCCCAGCATTTT.

The V and J genes are TRBV20-1 and TRBJ2-1, with D uncertain. This CDR3 comprises 12 residues. With 5 bases removed from V and 4 bases from J, the gap between germline ends came to 9 bases. In germline, CDR1 is DFQATT, CDR2 SNEGSKA (reference sequence). The CDR3 spells CSAPSSYNEQFF. CDR3 sequence (DNA): TGCAGTGCTCCGTCATCGTACAATGAGCAGTTCTTC.

The table lists this clonotype with a few counts. Just one base apart from a much larger clone, this may be a read error. The V gene is TRBV20-1, the J gene TRBJ1-6, with D unresolved. The CDR3 consists of 13 residues. Germline CDR1 DFQATT, CDR2 SNEGSKA (reference sequence). DNA for the CDR3: TGCAGTGCTAGAGATGTCCTTAATTCACCCCCCCACTTT. It translates to CSARDVLNSPPHF.

This clonotype was counted at least ten times. The chain links TRBV2 to TRBJ2-7; 8 bases match TRBD1. Trimming took 9 bases from V and 6 from J; bases not matched to a gene: 7. The germline gives CDR1 SNHLY, CDR2 FYNNEI. The CDR3 length is 12 residues. CDR3 coding DNA: TGTGCCAGAGGGACAGGAGTCGCCGAGCAGTACTTC. Amino acids: CARGTGVAEQYF. The complete variable domain, with remaining parts taken from reference TRBV2 and TRBJ2-7, reads EPEVTQTPSHQVTQMGQEVILRCVPISNHLYFYWYRQILGQKVEFLVSFYNNEISEKSEIFDDQFSVERPDGSNFTLKIRSTKLEDSAMYFCARGTGVAEQYFGPGTRLTVT.

This clonotype was recorded a few times. The J gene is TRBJ2-1, the V gene TRBV12-3 or TRBV12-4, with TRBD1 matching 7 bases. Trimming took 3 bases from V and 5 from J; bases not matched to a gene: 7. The CDR3 covers 15 residues. The CDR3 here is CASSFLRTGDNEQFF. As DNA, the CDR3 is TGTGCCAGCAGTTTCCTTAGGACAGGAGACAATGAGCAGTTCTTC.

This clonotype was counted only a few times. V gene TRBV6-1 combines with J gene TRBJ1-1; maybe TRBD1 (5 bases). Trimming removed 5 bases from V and 5 bases from J, with 12 bases in between. Germline CDR1 and CDR2: MNHNS and SASEGT. The CDR3 consists of 13 residues. The CDR3: CASSRGRATEAFF. CDR3 coding DNA: TGTGCCAGCAGTAGGGGAAGGGCAACTGAAGCTTTCTTT.

The sample holds many counts of this clonotype. The V and J genes are TRBV29-1 and TRBJ1-4; D call uncertain. The CDR3 extends over 13 amino acids. Germline CDR1 is SQVTM and CDR2 is ANQGSEA. Trimming took 6 bases from V and 3 from J, leaving 11 bases between them. The CDR3 sequence: CSVRRGPNEKLFF. For the CDR3, the DNA is TGCAGCGTCCGACGAGGGCCTAATGAAAAACTGTTTTTT. The variable domain in full, completed from reference TRBV29-1 and TRBJ1-4, reads SAVISQKPSRDICQRGTSLTIQCQVDSQVTMMFWYRQQPGQSLTLIATANQGSEATYESGFVIDKFPISRPNLTFSTLTVSNMSPEDSSIYLCSVRRGPNEKLFFGSGTQLSVL.

The J gene is TRBJ1-5, the V gene TRBV12-3 or TRBV12-4; D ambiguous. The V gene lost 4 bases and the J gene lost 0 bases, with 7 bases spanning the gap. This CDR3 spans 14 amino acids. The CDR3 coding sequence is TGTGCCAGCAGTTCCTCGAGTAGCAATCAGCCCCAGCATTTT. It is translated as CASSSSSSNQPQHF.

The V gene is TRBV12-3 or TRBV12-4, the J gene TRBJ2-4; TRBD1 agrees at 7 bases. The J call may be mistaken, given a closer DNA end match to TRBJ2-7. This CDR3 comprises 13 residues. For the CDR3, the DNA is TGTGCTCGACTAAATAACAGGGGTTACGAGCAGTACTTC. The encoded protein is CARLNNRGYEQYF.

As concerns this clonotype: This may come from a read error, since a much larger clone is one base off. The chain employs TRBV7-2 and TRBJ1-2; D ambiguous. In germline, CDR1 is SGHTA, CDR2 FQGNSA. CDR3 length equals 12 residues. The V end lost 5 bases, the J end lost 6 bases, and 10 bases lay between the germline ends. CDR3 nucleotides: TGTGCCAGCAGCGTCAGGAGCCATGGCTACACCTTC. Encoded protein: CASSVRSHGYTF.

This chain uses TRBV20-1 with TRBJ2-2; tentatively, D is TRBD2 (6 bases). The V gene's germline CDR1 is DFQATT and CDR2 SNEGSKA (reference sequence). The CDR3 extends over 13 amino acids. The chain's CDR3 is CIIPGLQDGELFF. Written as DNA, the CDR3 is TGCATAATACCGGGACTCCAAGACGGGGAGCTGTTTTTT.

This clonotype was detected a few times. J is TRBJ2-5 and V is TRBV27, with TRBD2 matching over 9 bases. This CDR3 has 14 residues. Germline lookup yields CDR1 MNHEY and CDR2 SMNVEV (reference sequence). V gave up 2 bases and J gave up 11 bases; unmatched junction bases: 9. CDR3 nucleotide sequence: TGTGCCAGCAGTTTAGCGGGGGGGCACAATGAGCAGTACTTC. Translation: CASSLAGGHNEQYF.

This clonotype showed up many times. V is TRBV5-5 and J is TRBJ2-1; TRBD2 might be the D (5 bases). This CDR3 region has 14 residues. Between the trimmed V and J ends, which lost 4 bases and 3 bases, there was a span of 11 bases. Looked up from germline, CDR1 is SGHKS and CDR2 is YYEKEE (reference sequence). CDR3 protein: CASSPNRDYNEQFF. CDR3 DNA: TGTGCCAGCAGCCCAAACCGGGACTACAATGAGCAGTTCTTC.

Notes on this clonotype: Possible read error: a much larger clone is one base away. V and J are TRBV25-1 and TRBJ2-1; 10 bases agree with TRBD1. The CDR3 is made up of 17 amino acids. The trim removed 2 bases at V and 7 bases at J, leaving 11 bases unmatched. Looked up from germline, CDR1 is MGHDK and CDR2 is SYGVNS. CDR3 DNA: TGTGCCAGCAGTGAAGGCCTGACAGGGGGCAACAGGAATGAGCAGTTCTTC. This encodes CASSEGLTGGNRNEQFF.

This clonotype was counted between two and nine times. V and J are TRBV29-1 and TRBJ1-1; no clear D. V lost 5 bases, J lost 1 base, and 11 bases lay in between. The CDR3 totals 13 residues. Germline V CDR1 and CDR2: SQVTM, ANQGSEA. CDR3 sequence: CSVREGTNTEAFF. The CDR3 nucleotides read TGCAGCGTTAGGGAGGGTACGAACACTGAAGCTTTCTTT.

This clonotype was seen once. A read error may be the cause here, since a much bigger clone is one base away. The chain uses TRBV4-1 and TRBJ2-3; the D gene could be TRBD1 or TRBD2 (5 bases each). The CDR3 runs to 17 residues. CDR1 MGHRA and CDR2 YSYEKL come from the germline V gene. V lost 4 bases and J 6 bases, leaving 23 bases between the germline ends. The CDR3 coding sequence is TGCGCCAGCAGCCCCGAAGGGGCTAACGGGGTGGAGGATACGCAGTATTTT. Its protein product is CASSPEGANGVEDTQYF.

The V and J genes are TRBV11-2 and TRBJ2-2; possibly TRBD1 or TRBD2 for D (6 bases each). The germline V gene encodes CDR1 SGHAT and CDR2 FQNNGV. V lost 5 bases to trimming and J lost 5 bases, with 24 bases between them. The CDR3 sequence is 18 residues long. In DNA, the CDR3 is TGTGCCAGCAGCCTCCGTGGAGGGGGGCTCGGAAAAACCGGGGAGCTGTTTTTT. Amino acid sequence: CASSLRGGGLGKTGELFF.

V is TRBV20-1 and J is TRBJ2-3, with TRBD2 matching 7 bases. The ends lost 5 bases at V and 5 bases at J; junction bases unmatched: 4. Germline CDR1 is DFQATT and CDR2 is SNEGSKA (reference sequence). The CDR3 runs 12 residues. CDR3 in amino acids: CSAGGGKDTQYF. For the CDR3, the DNA is TGCAGTGCTGGGGGGGGGAAAGATACGCAGTATTTT.